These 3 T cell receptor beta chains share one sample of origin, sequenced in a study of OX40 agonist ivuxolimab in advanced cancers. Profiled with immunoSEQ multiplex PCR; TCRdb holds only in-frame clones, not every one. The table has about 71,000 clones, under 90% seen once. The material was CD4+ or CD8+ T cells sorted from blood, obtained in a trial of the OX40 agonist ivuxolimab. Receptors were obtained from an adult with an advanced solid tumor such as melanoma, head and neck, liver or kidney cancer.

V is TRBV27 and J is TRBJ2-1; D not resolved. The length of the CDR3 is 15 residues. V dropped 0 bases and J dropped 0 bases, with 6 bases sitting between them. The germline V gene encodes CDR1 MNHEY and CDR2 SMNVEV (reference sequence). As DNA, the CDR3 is TGTGCCAGCAGTTTATCAGATCGCTCCTACAATGAGCAGTTCTTC. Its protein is CASSLSDRSYNEQFF.

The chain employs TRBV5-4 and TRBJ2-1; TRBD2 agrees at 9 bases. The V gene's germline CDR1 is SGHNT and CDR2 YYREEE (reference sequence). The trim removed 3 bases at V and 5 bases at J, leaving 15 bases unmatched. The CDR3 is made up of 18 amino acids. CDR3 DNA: TGTGCCAGCAGCTCCCAAAGCCTAGCGGGAAATCGGAACAATGAGCAGTTCTTC. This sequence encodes CASSSQSLAGNRNNEQFF.

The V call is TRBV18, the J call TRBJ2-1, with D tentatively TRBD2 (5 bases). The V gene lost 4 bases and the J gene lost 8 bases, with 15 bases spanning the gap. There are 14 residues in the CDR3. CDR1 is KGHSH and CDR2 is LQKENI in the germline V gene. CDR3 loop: CASSLKQVSDEQFF. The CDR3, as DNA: TGTGCCAGCTCACTTAAACAAGTTAGCGATGAGCAGTTCTTC. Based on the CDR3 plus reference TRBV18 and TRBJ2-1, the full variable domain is NAGVMQNPRHLVRRRGQEARLRCSPMKGHSHVYWYRQLPEEGLKFMVYLQKENIIDESGMPKERFSAEFPKEGPSILRIQQVVRGDSAAYFCASSLKQVSDEQFFGPGTRLTVL.